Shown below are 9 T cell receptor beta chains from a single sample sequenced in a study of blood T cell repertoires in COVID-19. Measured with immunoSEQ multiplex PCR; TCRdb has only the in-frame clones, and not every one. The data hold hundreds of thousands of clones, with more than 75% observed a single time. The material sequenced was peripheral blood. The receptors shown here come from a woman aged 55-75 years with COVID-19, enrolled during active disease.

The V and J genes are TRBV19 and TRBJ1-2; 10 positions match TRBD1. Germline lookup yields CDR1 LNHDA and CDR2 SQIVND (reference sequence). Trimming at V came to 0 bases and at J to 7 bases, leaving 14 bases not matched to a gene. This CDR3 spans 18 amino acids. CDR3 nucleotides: TGTGCCAGTAGTATAGATCTATGGGGACAGGGGAGATTCTTTGGCTACACCTTC. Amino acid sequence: CASSIDLWGQGRFFGYTF.

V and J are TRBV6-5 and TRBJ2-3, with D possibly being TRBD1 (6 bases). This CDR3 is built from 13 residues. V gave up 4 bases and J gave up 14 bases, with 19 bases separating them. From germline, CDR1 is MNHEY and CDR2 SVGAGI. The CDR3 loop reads CASSFGDRSKAYF. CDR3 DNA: TGTGCCAGCAGTTTCGGCGACAGGTCTAAGGCGTATTTT.

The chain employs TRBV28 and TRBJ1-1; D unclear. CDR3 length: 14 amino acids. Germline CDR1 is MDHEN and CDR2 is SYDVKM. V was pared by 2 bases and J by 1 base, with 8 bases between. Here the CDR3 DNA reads TGTGCCAGCAGTTTAATTCCGGGGAACACTGAAGCTTTCTTT. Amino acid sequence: CASSLIPGNTEAFF.

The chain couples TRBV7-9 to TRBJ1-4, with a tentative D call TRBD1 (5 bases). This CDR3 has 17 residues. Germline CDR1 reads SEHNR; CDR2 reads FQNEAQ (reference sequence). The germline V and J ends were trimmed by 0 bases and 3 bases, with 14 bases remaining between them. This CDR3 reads CASSLARVSTANEKLFF. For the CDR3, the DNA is TGTGCCAGCAGCTTAGCCAGGGTCTCAACTGCTAATGAAAAACTGTTTTTT.

CDR3 residues: CATSDAGGGTDTQYF. CDR3 coding DNA: TGTGCCACCAGTGATGCCGGGGGGGGCACAGATACGCAGTATTTT. This chain connects TRBV24-1 to TRBJ2-3; 8 bases line up with TRBD2. After removal of 3 bases from V and 1 base from J, the junction contained 2 bases not matched to a gene. This CDR3 is 15 amino acids long. Germline lookup yields CDR1 KGHDR and CDR2 SFDVKD.

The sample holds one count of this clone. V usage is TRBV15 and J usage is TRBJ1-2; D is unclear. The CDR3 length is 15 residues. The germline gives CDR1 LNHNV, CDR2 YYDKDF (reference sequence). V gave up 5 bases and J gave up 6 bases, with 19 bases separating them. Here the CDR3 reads CATSRRVPAGHGYTF. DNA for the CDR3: TGTGCCACCAGCCGAAGGGTGCCAGCGGGCCATGGCTACACCTTC.

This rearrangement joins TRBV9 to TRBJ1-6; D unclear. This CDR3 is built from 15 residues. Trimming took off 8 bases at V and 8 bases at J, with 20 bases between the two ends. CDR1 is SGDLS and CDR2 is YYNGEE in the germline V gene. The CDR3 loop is CASLHPSGRDSPLHF. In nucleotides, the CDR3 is TGTGCCAGTCTTCATCCGTCGGGAAGGGATTCACCCCTCCACTTT. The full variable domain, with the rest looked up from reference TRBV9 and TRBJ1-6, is DSGVTQTPKHLITATGQRVTLRCSPRSGDLSVYWYQQSLDQGLQFLIQYYNGEERAKGNILERFSAQQFPDLHSELNLSSLELGDSALYFCASLHPSGRDSPLHFGNGTRLTVT.

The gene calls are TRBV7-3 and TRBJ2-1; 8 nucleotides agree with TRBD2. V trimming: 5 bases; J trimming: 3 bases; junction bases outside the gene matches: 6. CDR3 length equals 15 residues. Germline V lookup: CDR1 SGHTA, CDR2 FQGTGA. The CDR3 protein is CASSALAGIYNEQFF. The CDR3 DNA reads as TGTGCCAGCAGCGCCCTAGCGGGTATCTACAATGAGCAGTTCTTC.

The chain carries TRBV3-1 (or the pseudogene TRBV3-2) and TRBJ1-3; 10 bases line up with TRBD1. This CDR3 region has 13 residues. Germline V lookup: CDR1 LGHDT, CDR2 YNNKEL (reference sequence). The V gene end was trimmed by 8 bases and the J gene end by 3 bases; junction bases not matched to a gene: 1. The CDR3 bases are TGTGCCAGCGGGGACAGGGGTGGAAACACCATATATTTT. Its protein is CASGDRGGNTIYF.